This TCR beta chain was captured by sequencing in a study of metastatic and nonmetastatic thyroid tumors. Study outcomes and limitations: Compared with benign nodules, malignant thyroid tumors were reported to have significantly higher TCR beta diversity in both blood and tumor.

As for this clone: Its target is not known.

As originally analysed: Construction of a distant-metastasis classifier for papillary thyroid cancer relied on CDR3 differences across clinicopathological groups. TCRdb re-called clones via MiXCR from the PCR reads. The V and J calls come from TCRdb's annotation, not from the publication. Of 15,000 to 20,000 clones listed, approximately 20% are singletons. After removal of 0 bases from V and 4 bases from J, the junction contained 7 bases not matched to a gene. The CDR3 runs to 16 residues. From germline, CDR1 is SGHVS and CDR2 FQNEAQ. Thyroid surgery had not been preceded by any treatment in any patient.

V and J are TRBV7-8 and TRBJ1-2, with TRBD1 matching 8 bases. This sequence originates from a female donor with papillary thyroid cancer or a benign thyroid nodule (not recorded which). Some clones in this sample may be carry-over from other donors' samples. Sequencing was performed on tumor tissue. CDR3 residues: CASSLAPTGAGYGYTF. DNA for the CDR3: TGTGCCAGCAGCTTAGCCCCGACAGGGGCGGGCTATGGCTACACCTTC.